The rows below give T cell receptor beta chains drawn from one sample of a study of blood T cell repertoires in COVID-19. Sequencing used immunoSEQ multiplex PCR; TCRdb keeps in-frame clones, though not all of them. The sample consists of about 530,000 clones, roughly 89% of them appearing once. Sequences were obtained from peripheral blood. The source of these receptors is a woman between 45 and 60 years old with COVID-19, enrolled during active disease. Both conserved end residues are part of each CDR3. The D gene is left open where the match is weak. For some rows the clone size is stated as once, few or many, or as a class when expanded; others skip it.

TRBV12-3/TRBV12-4	TRBJ1-2	-	-	CASTPLGFYGYTF	TGTGCCAGCACCCCACTAGGTTTCTATGGCTACACCTTC
TRBV28	TRBJ1-2	-	TRBD1	CASSFARRTGRPGGYTF	TGTGCCAGCAGTTTCGCTCGTCGGACAGGGCGCCCAGGAGGCTACACCTTC
TRBV7-2	TRBJ2-1	-	TRBD2	CASSPTPLVAGGEQFF	TGTGCCAGCAGCCCGACCCCCCTGGTGGCGGGGGGAGAGCAGTTCTTC
TRBV6-2/TRBV6-3	TRBJ2-3	-	-	CASSYEQSTDTQYF	TGTGCCAGCAGTTATGAACAGAGCACAGATACGCAGTATTTT
TRBV30	TRBJ1-1	-	TRBD1	CAWSLTGGSTEAFF	TGTGCCTGGAGCCTAACAGGGGGGAGCACTGAAGCTTTCTTT
TRBV4-1	TRBJ1-3	-	-	CASSQGAVSGNTIYF	TGCGCCAGCAGCCAAGGTGCGGTCTCTGGAAACACCATATATTTT
TRBV2	TRBJ2-1	-	TRBD2	CATRGSGTSGVHEQFF	TGTGCCACTCGGGGCTCGGGGACTAGCGGTGTCCATGAGCAGTTCTTC
TRBV6-6	TRBJ1-2	few	-	CASSYSDFNYGYTF	TGTGCCAGCAGTTACTCGGACTTTAACTATGGCTACACCTTC
TRBV30	TRBJ2-3	-	TRBD2	CAWSLAGGRDTQYF	TGTGCCTGGAGTCTAGCGGGGGGGCGAGATACGCAGTATTTT
TRBV5-1	TRBJ2-3	-	TRBD2	CASSTGGSTDTQYF	TGCGCCAGCAGCACCGGGGGGTCCACAGATACGCAGTATTTT
TRBV19	TRBJ1-1	-	-	CASTSGEADTEAFF	TGTGCCAGTACCTCAGGGGAAGCGGACACTGAAGCTTTCTTT
TRBV11-2	TRBJ1-1	-	TRBD1	CASSSRGTGLNTEAFF	TGTGCCAGCAGCTCCCGTGGGACAGGTTTGAACACTGAAGCTTTCTTT
TRBV5-1	TRBJ2-3	-	-	CASSFSGGGTDTQYF	TGCGCCAGCAGCTTCTCGGGCGGGGGCACAGATACGCAGTATTTT
TRBV5-6	TRBJ1-6	-	-	CASSFPHREAPLHF	TGTGCCAGCAGCTTCCCGCATAGGGAGGCACCCCTCCACTTT
TRBV5-6	TRBJ1-5	-	TRBD1	CASSRDRGNQPQHF	TGTGCCAGCAGCAGGGACAGGGGCAATCAGCCCCAGCATTTT
TRBV28	TRBJ2-3	-	-	CASSYDRPEGTQYF	TGTGCCAGCAGCTACGACAGGCCCGAGGGAACGCAGTATTTT
TRBV29-1	TRBJ2-7	-	TRBD1	CSVDDRGEQYF	TGCAGCGTTGATGACAGGGGCGAGCAGTACTTC
TRBV3-1/TRBV3-2	TRBJ2-7	-	TRBD2	CASSLRSLAGVLSSYEQYF	TGTGCCAGCAGCCTTCGTAGCCTAGCGGGGGTCCTAAGCTCCTACGAGCAGTACTTC